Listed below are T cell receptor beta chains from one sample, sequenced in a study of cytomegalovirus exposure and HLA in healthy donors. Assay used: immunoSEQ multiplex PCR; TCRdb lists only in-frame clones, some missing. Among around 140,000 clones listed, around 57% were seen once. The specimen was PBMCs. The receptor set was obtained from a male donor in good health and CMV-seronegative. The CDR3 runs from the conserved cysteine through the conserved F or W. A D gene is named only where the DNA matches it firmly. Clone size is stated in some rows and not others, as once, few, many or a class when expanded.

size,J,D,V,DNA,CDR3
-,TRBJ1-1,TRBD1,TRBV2,TGTGCCAGCAGTGAACGGGGGACAGGGGTTGTCTTT,CASSERGTGVVF
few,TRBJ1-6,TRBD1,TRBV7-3,TGTGCCAGCAGCTTAAGAAGCCGGGACAGGGGAGGGTCACCCCTCCACTTT,CASSLRSRDRGGSPLHF
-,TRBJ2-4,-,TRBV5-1,TGCGCCAGCAGCTTGACGAGGGCCAAAAACATTCAGTACTTC,CASSLTRAKNIQYF
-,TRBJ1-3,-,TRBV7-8,TGTGCCAGCAGCTTAGTTGCAGAACCCTCTGGAAACACCATATATTTT,CASSLVAEPSGNTIYF
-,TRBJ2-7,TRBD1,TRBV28,TGTGCCAGCAGGATGACAGGGAACTACGAGCAGTACTTC,CASRMTGNYEQYF
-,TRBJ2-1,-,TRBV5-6,TGTGCCAGCAGCTGGGGAGACAATGAGCAGTTCTTC,CASSWGDNEQFF
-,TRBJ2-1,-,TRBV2,TGTGCCAGCAGTTACCAGGATGAGCAGTTCTTC,CASSYQDEQFF
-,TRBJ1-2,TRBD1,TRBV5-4,TGTGCCAGCAGCTTACAGGGGAACTATGGCTACACCTTC,CASSLQGNYGYTF
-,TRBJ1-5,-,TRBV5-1,TGCGCCAGCAGCTTGGCGGGGAATGCCAATCAGCCCCAGCATTTT,CASSLAGNANQPQHF
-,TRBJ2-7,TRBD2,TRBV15,TGTGCCACCAGCAGCCTCAGCGGGGGGATCTTCCACGAGCAGTACTTC,CATSSLSGGIFHEQYF
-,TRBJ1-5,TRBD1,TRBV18,TGTGCCAGCTCCGGACAGGGATATCAGCCCCAGCATTTT,CASSGQGYQPQHF
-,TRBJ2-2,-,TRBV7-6,TGTGCCAGCAGCTTAGCGGGGGCTAGTATTGCACCCGGGGAGCTGTTTTTT,CASSLAGASIAPGELFF
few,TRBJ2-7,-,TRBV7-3,TGTGCCAGCAGCTTAACGTACGAAGGCGGCGGTTGTAACGAGCAGTACTTC,CASSLTYEGGGCNEQYF
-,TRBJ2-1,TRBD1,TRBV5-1,TGCGCCAGCCAAACCGGGACAGGGAACTACAATGAGCAGTTCTTC,CASQTGTGNYNEQFF
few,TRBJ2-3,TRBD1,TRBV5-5,TGTGCCAGCATGGGACAGGGACACACAGATACGCAGTATTTT,CASMGQGHTDTQYF
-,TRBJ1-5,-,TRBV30,TGTGCCTGGAGTGTGGGGGCCCGCAATCAGCCCCAGCATTTT,CAWSVGARNQPQHF
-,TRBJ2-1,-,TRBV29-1,TGCAGCGTTGGAGGATCCAATGAGCAGTTCTTC,CSVGGSNEQFF
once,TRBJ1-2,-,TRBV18,TGTGCCAGCTCGCCGACGACAGTGAACTATGGCTACACCTTC,CASSPTTVNYGYTF
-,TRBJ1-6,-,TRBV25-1,TGTGCCAGCACTTGGAGGGATAATTCACCCCTCCACTTT,CASTWRDNSPLHF
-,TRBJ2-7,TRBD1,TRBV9,TGTGCCAGCTGGGACAGGCTACTCTACAGCTACGAGCAGTACTTC,CASWDRLLYSYEQYF
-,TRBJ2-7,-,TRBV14,TGTGCCAGCAGCCCTTGGGGGGTGAACGAGCAGTACTTC,CASSPWGVNEQYF
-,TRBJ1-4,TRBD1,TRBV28,TGTGCCAGCAGCTTCCCATTAACAGGGGAGGAAACTAATGAAAAACTGTTTTTT,CASSFPLTGEETNEKLFF
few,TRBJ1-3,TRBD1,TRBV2,TGTGCCAGCAGTCCGGACAGGATGGGAAACACCATATATTTT,CASSPDRMGNTIYF
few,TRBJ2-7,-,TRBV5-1,TGCGCCAGCAGCTTGATAAGCGGCCGAGGGGAGCAGTACTTC,CASSLISGRGEQYF
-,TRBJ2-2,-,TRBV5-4,TGTGCCAGCAGCTTGGGGCAATCCACCGGGGAGCTGTTTTTT,CASSLGQSTGELFF
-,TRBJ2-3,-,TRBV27,TGTGCCAGCAGTGCCTACAGGGTAACAGATACGCAGTATTTT,CASSAYRVTDTQYF
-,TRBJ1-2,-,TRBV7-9,TGTGCCAGCAGCTTAGTTGGCGGCGGTGGTGGCTACACCTTC,CASSLVGGGGGYTF
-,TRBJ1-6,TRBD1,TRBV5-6,TGTGCCAGCAGCTTGGGGGACAGGGACAATTCACCCCTCCACTTT,CASSLGDRDNSPLHF
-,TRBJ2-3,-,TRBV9,TGTGCCAGCAGTGAAACTCCCGGGGGTACAGATACGCAGTATTTT,CASSETPGGTDTQYF
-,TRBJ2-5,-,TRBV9,TGTGCCAGCAGCGTTAGGGGTTTGGGAGAGACCCAGTACTTC,CASSVRGLGETQYF
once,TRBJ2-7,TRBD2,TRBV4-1,TGCGCCAGCAGCCATCCTAGCGGGGGGGAAGACGAGCAGTACTTC,CASSHPSGGEDEQYF
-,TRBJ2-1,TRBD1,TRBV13,TGTGCCAGCAGCTTCGGGGACAGGGGGCTGAATGAGCAGTTCTTC,CASSFGDRGLNEQFF
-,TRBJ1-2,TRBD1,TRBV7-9,TGTGCCAGCAGCTTAGACGGGGGACAGGCGTATGGCTACACCTTC,CASSLDGGQAYGYTF
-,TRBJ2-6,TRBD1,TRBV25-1,TGTGCCAGCGAATACAGGGGGCGCGGGGCCAACGTCCTGACTTTC,CASEYRGRGANVLTF